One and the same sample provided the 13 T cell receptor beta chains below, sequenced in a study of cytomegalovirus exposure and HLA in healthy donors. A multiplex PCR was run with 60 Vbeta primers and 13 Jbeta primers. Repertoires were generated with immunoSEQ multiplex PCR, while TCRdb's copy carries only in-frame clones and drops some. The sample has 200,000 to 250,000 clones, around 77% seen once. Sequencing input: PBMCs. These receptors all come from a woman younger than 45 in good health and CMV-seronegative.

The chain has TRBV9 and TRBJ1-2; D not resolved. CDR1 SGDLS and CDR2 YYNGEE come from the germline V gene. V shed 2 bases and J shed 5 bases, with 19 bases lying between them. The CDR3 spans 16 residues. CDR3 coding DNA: TGTGCCAGCAGCGTGGGGAGGGAACGAGGAGGATATGGCTACACCTTC. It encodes CASSVGRERGGYGYTF. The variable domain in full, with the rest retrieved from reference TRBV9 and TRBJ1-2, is DSGVTQTPKHLITATGQRVTLRCSPRSGDLSVYWYQQSLDQGLQFLIQYYNGEERAKGNILERFSAQQFPDLHSELNLSSLELGDSALYFCASSVGRERGGYGYTFGSGTRLTVV.

The CDR3 protein is CASSLGRAQGYEQFF. The CDR3 region has the DNA TGTGCCAGCAGCTTAGGGAGGGCCCAGGGATATGAGCAGTTCTTC. The rearrangement joins TRBV7-2 to TRBJ2-1; D may be TRBD2 (6 bases). This CDR3 spans 15 amino acids. V shed 1 base and J shed 8 bases, with 15 bases lying between them. CDR1 SGHTA and CDR2 FQGNSA come from the germline V gene. The variable domain in full, with the rest retrieved from reference TRBV7-2 and TRBJ2-1, is GAGVSQSPSNKVTEKGKDVELRCDPISGHTALYWYRQSLGQGLEFLIYFQGNSAPDKSGLPSDRFSAERTGGSVSTLTIQRTQQEDSAVYLCASSLGRAQGYEQFFGPGTRLTVL.

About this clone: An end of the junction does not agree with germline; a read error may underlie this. CDR3 sequence reads: CASSLRQGLVGYPF. CDR3 DNA sequence: TGTGCCAGCAGCTTGAGGCAGGGGTTGGTTGGCTACCCCTTC. The V gene is TRBV5-4, the J gene TRBJ1-2; the D gene is possibly TRBD1 (6 bases). Germline CDR1 SGHNT, CDR2 YYREEE (reference sequence). The CDR3 consists of 14 residues.

CDR3 sequence (DNA): TGCGCCAGCAGCTTTGGGCTCTCGGCTGTCACAGATACGCAGTATTTT. Protein sequence: CASSFGLSAVTDTQYF. The chain joins TRBV5-1 to TRBJ2-3; D remains unclear. The CDR3 runs 16 residues. Germline V gives CDR1 SGHRS, CDR2 YFSETQ. V shed 2 bases and J shed 2 bases, with 15 bases lying between them. The entire variable domain, with the rest obtained from reference TRBV5-1 and TRBJ2-3, is as follows: KAGVTQTPRYLIKTRGQQVTLSCSPISGHRSVSWYQQTPGQGLQFLFEYFSETQRNKGNFPGRFSGRQFSNSRSEMNVSTLELGDSALYLCASSFGLSAVTDTQYFGPGTRLTVL.

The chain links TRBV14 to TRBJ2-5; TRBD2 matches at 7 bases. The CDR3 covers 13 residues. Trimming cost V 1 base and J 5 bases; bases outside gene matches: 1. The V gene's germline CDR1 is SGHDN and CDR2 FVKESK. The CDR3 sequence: CASSQVGGETQYF. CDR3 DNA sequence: TGTGCCAGCAGCCAAGTGGGAGGGGAGACCCAGTACTTC. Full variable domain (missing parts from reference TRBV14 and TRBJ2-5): EAGVTQFPSHSVIEKGQTVTLRCDPISGHDNLYWYRRVMGKEIKFLLHFVKESKQDESGMPNNRFLAERTGGTYSTLKVQPAELEDSGVYFCASSQVGGETQYFGPGTRLLVL.

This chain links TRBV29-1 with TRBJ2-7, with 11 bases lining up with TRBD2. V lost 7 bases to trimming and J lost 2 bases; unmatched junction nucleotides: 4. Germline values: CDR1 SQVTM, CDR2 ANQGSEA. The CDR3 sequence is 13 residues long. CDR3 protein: CSAGTSGTYEQYF. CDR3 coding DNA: TGCAGCGCCGGGACTAGCGGAACCTACGAGCAGTACTTC.

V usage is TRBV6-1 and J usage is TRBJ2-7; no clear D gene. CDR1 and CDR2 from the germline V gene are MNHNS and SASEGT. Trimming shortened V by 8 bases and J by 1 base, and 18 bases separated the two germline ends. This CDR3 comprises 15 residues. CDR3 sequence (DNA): TGTGCCAGCTCCTTGCACTCAGGTGGGTCCTACGAGCAGTACTTC. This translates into CASSLHSGGSYEQYF.

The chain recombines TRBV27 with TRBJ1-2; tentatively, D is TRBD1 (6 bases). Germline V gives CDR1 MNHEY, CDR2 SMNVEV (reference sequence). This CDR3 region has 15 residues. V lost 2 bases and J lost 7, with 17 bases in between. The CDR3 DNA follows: TGTGCCAGCAGTTTAGTGCGGGGGGCGCGCACTGGCTACACCTTC. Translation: CASSLVRGARTGYTF.

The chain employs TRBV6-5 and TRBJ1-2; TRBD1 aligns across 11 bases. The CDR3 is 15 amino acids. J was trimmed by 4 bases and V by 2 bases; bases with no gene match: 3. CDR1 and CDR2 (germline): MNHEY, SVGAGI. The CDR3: CASSYQGQGGYGYTF. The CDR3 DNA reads TGTGCCAGCAGTTACCAGGGACAGGGGGGCTATGGCTACACCTTC.

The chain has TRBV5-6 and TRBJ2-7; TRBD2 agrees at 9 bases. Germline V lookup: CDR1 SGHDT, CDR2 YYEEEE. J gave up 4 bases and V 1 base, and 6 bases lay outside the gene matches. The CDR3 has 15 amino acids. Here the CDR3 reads CASSLLGTSRYEQYF. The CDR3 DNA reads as TGTGCCAGCAGCTTGCTTGGGACTAGCAGGTACGAGCAGTACTTC.

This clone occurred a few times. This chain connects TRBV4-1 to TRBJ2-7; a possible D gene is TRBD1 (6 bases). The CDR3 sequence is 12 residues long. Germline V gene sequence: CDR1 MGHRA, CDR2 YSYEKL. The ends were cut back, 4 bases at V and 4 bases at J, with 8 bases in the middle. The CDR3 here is CASSPRGYEQYF. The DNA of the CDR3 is TGCGCCAGCAGCCCCAGGGGTTACGAGCAGTACTTC.

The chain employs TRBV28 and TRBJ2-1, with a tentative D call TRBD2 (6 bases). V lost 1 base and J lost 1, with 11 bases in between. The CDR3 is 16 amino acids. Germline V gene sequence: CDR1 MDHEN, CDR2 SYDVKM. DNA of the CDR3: TGTGCCAGCAGTTTATTACGGGAGTCGTCCTACAATGAGCAGTTCTTC. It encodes CASSLLRESSYNEQFF.

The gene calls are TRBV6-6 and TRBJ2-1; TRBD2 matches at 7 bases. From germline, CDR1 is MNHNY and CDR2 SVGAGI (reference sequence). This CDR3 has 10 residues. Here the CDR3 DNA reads TGTGCAGCGGGGTACAATGAGCAGTTCTTC. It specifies CAAGYNEQFF.